This T cell receptor beta chain comes out of a study of CD8+ T cells in alopecia areata. About the study: Treated individuals took tofacitinib by mouth, 5 to 10 mg twice daily.

Sampling of alopecia areata patients yielded lesional scalp punch biopsies as well as peripheral blood. Between the trimmed V and J ends, which lost 2 bases and 2 bases, there was a span of 10 bases. The CDR3 runs to 15 residues. Germline assignment: CDR1 MGHRA and CDR2 YSYEKL. RNA was isolated and reverse transcribed to cDNA, the sequencing template. The repertoire was sequenced with immunoSEQ multiplex PCR; TCRdb's copy has only in-frame clones and lacks some. The data hold 140,000 to 150,000 clones, with around 49% observed a single time. With regard to this clone: Its specificity is unknown.

Study results and caveats: Higher clonality than in normal scalp was seen in lesional scalp, especially alopecia totalis/universalis. Scalp sample sequencing also detects resident alphabeta T cells of normal skin.

The chain couples TRBV4-1 to TRBJ1-5, with no clear D. The sequence derives from a human donor with alopecia areata. Sequenced here: CD4+ T cells sorted from blood, sampled at week 0. The CDR3 sequence: CASSQRWSGNQPQHF. CDR3 in DNA: TGCGCCAGCAGCCAAAGGTGGAGCGGCAATCAGCCCCAGCATTTT.